This T cell receptor beta chain was documented in a study of T-cell memory formation after mild COVID-19. For the study at large: For the most part, TCR clusters were specific to one donor.

V was trimmed by 2 bases and J by 1 base, leaving 9 bases between them. This CDR3 has 15 amino acids. Per germline, CDR1 MDHEN and CDR2 SYDVKM. TCRdb called the 5' RACE reads again in MiXCR, with one record for every CDR3 protein. The sample includes about 260,000 distinct CDR3 sequences, about 16% of them seen just once. This clonotype appeared a few times. Sample: PBMCs or a T cell subset sorted from them (not recorded which). The gene calls are TRBV28 and TRBJ1-5; D uncertain. The origin of this receptor is a man aged 18-30 years who had mild COVID-19 (a few samples of this study predate the infection). Cell type and time point are not known. The CDR3 reads CASSLAQWSNQPQHF. CDR3 in DNA: TGTGCCAGCAGTTTAGCACAGTGGAGCAATCAGCCCCAGCATTTT.